The 25 T cell receptor beta chains below all came from one sample that was sequenced in a study of cytomegalovirus exposure and HLA in healthy donors. Method: immunoSEQ multiplex PCR; TCRdb's copy keeps in-frame clones and lacks some. The table shows approximately 82,000 clones, with just under 95% occurring only once. Sequenced: PBMCs. These receptors came from a man between 18 and 35 years old in good health and CMV-seronegative.

V gene TRBV19 combines with J gene TRBJ2-7; D may be TRBD1 (5 bases). Germline-derived CDR1 and CDR2 are LNHDA and SQIVND (reference sequence). Trimming cost V 8 bases and J 4 bases, with 12 bases left between them. The CDR3 covers 12 residues. CDR3 loop: CASSTGPYEQYF. The CDR3, as DNA: TGTGCCAGTTCTACAGGTCCTTACGAGCAGTACTTC. The complete variable domain, with remaining parts taken from reference TRBV19 and TRBJ2-7, reads DGGITQSPKYLFRKEGQNVTLSCEQNLNHDAMYWYRQDPGQGLRLIYYSQIVNDFQKGDIAEGYSVSREKKESFPLTVTSAQKNPTAFYLCASSTGPYEQYFGPGTRLTVT.

The chain recombines TRBV6-1 with TRBJ1-2; D may be TRBD1 (6 bases). The CDR3 covers 15 residues. V shed 6 bases and J shed 4 bases, with 18 bases lying between them. Per the germline V gene, CDR1 is MNHNS and CDR2 is SASEGT. The CDR3 here is CASSAFRGGGYGYTF. As DNA, the CDR3 is TGTGCCAGCAGCGCTTTTAGGGGGGGCGGCTATGGCTACACCTTC.

The chain combines TRBV5-4 with TRBJ2-2; 8 nucleotides agree with TRBD1. CDR3 length equals 16 residues. CDR1 is SGHNT and CDR2 is YYREEE in the germline V gene (reference sequence). With V trimmed by 4 bases and J by 5 bases, 10 bases remained unmatched. CDR3 coding DNA: TGTGCCAGCAGCCACGGACAGGGTAGATTGACCGGGGAGCTGTTTTTT. This encodes CASSHGQGRLTGELFF.

The chain recombines TRBV6-5 with TRBJ1-1, with D possibly being TRBD1 (5 bases). The length of the CDR3 is 14 residues. The V and J ends lost 4 bases and 1 base respectively, with 10 bases between them. Germline loops: CDR1 MNHEY, CDR2 SVGAGI. CDR3 DNA sequence: TGTGCCAGCAGTTTACAGGTTGGGAACACTGAAGCTTTCTTT. The encoded protein is CASSLQVGNTEAFF.

The chain has TRBV7-2 and TRBJ2-7; 10 bases are shared with TRBD2. Trimming took 2 bases from V and 4 from J; bases not matched to a gene: 5. Germline CDR1 reads SGHTA; CDR2 reads FQGNSA. This CDR3 comprises 15 residues. CDR3 protein: CASSLLGLAPYEQYF. CDR3 coding DNA: TGTGCCAGCAGCTTATTGGGACTAGCGCCTTACGAGCAGTACTTC.

This chain connects TRBV11-2 to TRBJ2-1; 9 bases map to TRBD2. CDR3 length: 17 residues. The V gene end was trimmed by 1 base and the J gene end by 3 bases; junction bases not matched to a gene: 7. Looked up from germline, CDR1 is SGHAT and CDR2 is FQNNGV. The CDR3 nucleotides read TGTGCCAGCAGCTTAGGAGGCGGGAGGGATTTCTACAATGAGCAGTTCTTC. It codes for CASSLGGGRDFYNEQFF.

The chain is built from TRBV6-1 and TRBJ1-5; TRBD1 is a possible D gene (5 bases). V lost 2 bases and J lost 9, with 17 bases in between. The CDR3 has 15 residues. The germline V gene has CDR1 MNHNS and CDR2 SASEGT. The CDR3 region is CASSELGQGLRPQHF. DNA for the CDR3: TGTGCCAGCAGTGAACTAGGGCAGGGCTTGCGGCCCCAGCATTTT.

The chain combines TRBV19 with TRBJ2-1; 8 bases map to TRBD1. Germline loops: CDR1 LNHDA, CDR2 SQIVND (reference sequence). The CDR3 has 16 residues. With V trimmed by 5 bases and J by 1 base, 7 bases remained unmatched. CDR3 DNA: TGTGCCAGTAGTGAACGGGGGACAGGTTCCTACAATGAGCAGTTCTTC. It specifies CASSERGTGSYNEQFF.

The chain joins TRBV4-1 to TRBJ2-7; D call uncertain. The length of the CDR3 is 15 residues. Germline CDR1 is MGHRA and CDR2 is YSYEKL. V lost 4 bases, J lost 2 bases, and 15 bases lay in between. The CDR3 DNA reads as TGCGCCAGCAGCCGTGGCGTAGCACCCCCCTACGAGCAGTACTTC. Translating gives CASSRGVAPPYEQYF.

This rearrangement joins TRBV29-1 to TRBJ2-7; D is possibly TRBD1 (6 bases). Per germline, CDR1 SQVTM and CDR2 ANQGSEA. Trimming left V 6 bases short and J 0 bases short, with 15 bases between. The CDR3 spans 14 residues. Here the CDR3 reads CSVTRGRSSYEQYF. DNA for the CDR3: TGCAGCGTCACCAGGGGCCGAAGCTCCTACGAGCAGTACTTC.

The rearrangement joins TRBV11-2 to TRBJ1-1, with D possibly matching TRBD1 (5 bases). V shed 1 base and J shed 4 bases, with 16 bases lying between them. The CDR3 is 16 residues long. The V gene's germline CDR1 is SGHAT and CDR2 FQNNGV. The CDR3 loop reads CASSLGSPRGSTEAFF. CDR3 sequence (DNA): TGTGCCAGCAGCTTAGGCAGCCCCCGGGGGTCCACTGAAGCTTTCTTT.

The chain couples TRBV4-1 to TRBJ1-1; 9 positions agree with TRBD1. Germline values: CDR1 MGHRA, CDR2 YSYEKL. Losses at the gene ends were 3 bases for V and 2 bases for J; bases not matched to a gene: 10. The CDR3 length is 17 residues. The CDR3 DNA reads as TGCGCCAGCAGCCATCCGGACAGGGGTAGGAGAAACACTGAAGCTTTCTTT. Encoded protein: CASSHPDRGRRNTEAFF.

The chain employs TRBV6-5 and TRBJ2-3, with D possibly TRBD2 on 5 matching bases. The V end was cut by 6 bases, the J end by 4 bases, with 11 bases between. The length of the CDR3 is 13 residues. Germline lookup yields CDR1 MNHEY and CDR2 SVGAGI. The CDR3 DNA reads as TGTGCCAGCAGACCAACTAGGGCAGATACGCAGTATTTT. It translates to CASRPTRADTQYF.

CDR3 nucleotides: TGTGCCAGCAGTCACAAACAGGGGTACACTGAAGCTTTCTTT. This sequence encodes CASSHKQGYTEAFF. The chain is built from TRBV27 and TRBJ1-1; 7 bases map to TRBD1. CDR1 is MNHEY and CDR2 is SMNVEV in the germline V gene (reference sequence). The CDR3 sequence is 14 residues long. After removal of 5 bases from V and 3 bases from J, the junction contained 6 bases not matched to a gene.

The chain has TRBV13 and TRBJ2-6; D is perhaps TRBD1 (6 bases). The CDR3 spans 16 residues. Germline CDR1 and CDR2: PRHDT and FYEKMQ (reference sequence). V dropped 3 bases and J dropped 0 bases, with 9 bases sitting between them. CDR3 nucleotides: TGTGCCAGCAGCTTCCTACAGGGCTCTGGGGCCAACGTCCTGACTTTC. Protein product: CASSFLQGSGANVLTF.

The chain employs TRBV30 and TRBJ1-5; TRBD1 matches at 7 bases. Germline lookup yields CDR1 GTSNPN and CDR2 SVGIG (reference sequence). The CDR3 extends over 14 amino acids. V lost 5 bases, J lost 0 bases, and 4 bases stayed unmatched. CDR3 nucleotides: TGTGCCTGGGGACAGGAGAATAGCAATCAGCCCCAGCATTTT. Translated, it gives CAWGQENSNQPQHF. Full variable domain (rest looked up from reference TRBV30 and TRBJ1-5): SQTIHQWPATLVQPVGSPLSLECTVEGTSNPNLYWYRQAAGRGLQLLFYSVGIGQISSEVPQNLSASRPQDRQFILSSKKLLLSDSGFYLCAWGQENSNQPQHFGDGTRLSIL.

The chain recombines TRBV19 with TRBJ2-5; D may be TRBD1 (5 bases). V lost 5 bases and J 5 bases, leaving 12 bases between the germline ends. CDR1 and CDR2 from the germline V gene are LNHDA and SQIVND (reference sequence). CDR3 length equals 13 residues. The CDR3 reads CASSQLGQETQYF. CDR3 coding DNA: TGTGCCAGTAGTCAACTGGGGCAGGAGACCCAGTACTTC.

The V gene is TRBV6-6, the J gene TRBJ2-7; 10 positions agree with TRBD1. Germline trimming cut 7 bases from V and 6 bases from J; bases unmatched to any gene: 12. CDR1 and CDR2 from the germline V gene are MNHNY and SVGAGI (reference sequence). This CDR3 has 15 residues. DNA of the CDR3: TGTGCCAGCACCCACCTCCGGGACAGGGGTCTCGAGCAGTACTTC. It specifies CASTHLRDRGLEQYF.

The chain is built from TRBV25-1 and TRBJ1-2; D perhaps matches TRBD1 (5 bases). The CDR3 loop spans 15 amino acids. Germline V gene lookup returns CDR1 MGHDK and CDR2 SYGVNS. V lost 4 bases and J 2 bases, leaving 14 bases between the germline ends. CDR3 loop: CASSGPRQRNYGYTF. In DNA, the CDR3 is TGTGCCAGCAGTGGACCCAGACAGAGGAACTATGGCTACACCTTC.

This rearrangement joins TRBV27 to TRBJ1-2; 9 nucleotides line up with TRBD1. Germline V gene lookup returns CDR1 MNHEY and CDR2 SMNVEV (reference sequence). V was pared by 5 bases and J by 6 bases, with 7 bases of the junction left unmatched. The CDR3 length is 14 residues. In DNA form, the CDR3 reads TGTGCCAGCAGTCGAGGGACAGGGATCAATGGCTACACCTTC. Its translation is CASSRGTGINGYTF.

The chain has TRBV27 and TRBJ2-1; TRBD2 aligns across 7 bases. This CDR3 has 16 residues. Germline lookup yields CDR1 MNHEY and CDR2 SMNVEV (reference sequence). V shed 7 bases and J 0 bases; nucleotides not matched to a gene: 9. The CDR3: CASNLQAGSSYNEQFF. CDR3 sequence (DNA): TGTGCCAGCAACCTCCAAGCGGGAAGCTCCTACAATGAGCAGTTCTTC.

The rearrangement uses TRBV7-3 and TRBJ2-3, with a tentative D call TRBD1 (5 bases). The germline V gene has CDR1 SGHTA and CDR2 FQGTGA. The CDR3 loop spans 17 amino acids. The V end was cut by 0 bases, the J end by 2 bases, with 15 bases between. The CDR3 spells CASSLTRYSGNTDTQYF. CDR3 DNA: TGTGCCAGCAGCTTAACCCGTTATTCAGGGAACACAGATACGCAGTATTTT.

The chain recombines TRBV7-9 with TRBJ1-3, with D possibly being TRBD1 (5 bases). Germline assignment: CDR1 SEHNR and CDR2 FQNEAQ (reference sequence). Trimming left V 2 bases short and J 5 bases short, with 10 bases between. The CDR3 extends over 14 amino acids. The CDR3 loop is CASSLQDTRNTIYF. In nucleotides, the CDR3 is TGTGCCAGCAGCTTACAGGACACACGAAACACCATATATTTT.

The J gene is TRBJ2-1, the V gene TRBV6-5; D is uncertain. Germline-derived CDR1 and CDR2 are MNHEY and SVGAGI. The CDR3 spans 15 residues. The V gene lost 7 bases and the J gene lost 2 bases, with 15 bases spanning the gap. The CDR3 region has the DNA TGTGCCAGCAATCCCTCGTCGCTAACCTACAATGAGCAGTTCTTC. Translation: CASNPSSLTYNEQFF.

The V gene is TRBV27, the J gene TRBJ2-5, with a weak D call TRBD1 (6 bases). The CDR3 totals 14 residues. Germline V gene sequence: CDR1 MNHEY, CDR2 SMNVEV (reference sequence). V lost 3 bases to trimming and J lost 3 bases, with 11 bases between them. Here the CDR3 reads CASSFFPGEETQYF. The CDR3 nucleotides read TGTGCCAGCAGTTTTTTCCCAGGGGAAGAGACCCAGTACTTC.